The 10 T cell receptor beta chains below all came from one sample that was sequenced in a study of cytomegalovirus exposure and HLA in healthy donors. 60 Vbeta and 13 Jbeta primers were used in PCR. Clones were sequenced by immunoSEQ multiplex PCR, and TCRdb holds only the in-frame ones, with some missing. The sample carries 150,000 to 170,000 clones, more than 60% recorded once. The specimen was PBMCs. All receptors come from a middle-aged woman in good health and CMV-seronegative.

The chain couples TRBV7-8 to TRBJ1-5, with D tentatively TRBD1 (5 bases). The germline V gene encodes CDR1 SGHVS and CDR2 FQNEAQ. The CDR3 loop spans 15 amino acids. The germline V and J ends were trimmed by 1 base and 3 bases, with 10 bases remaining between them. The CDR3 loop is CASSLGQSYNQPQHF. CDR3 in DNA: TGTGCCAGCAGCTTAGGACAGTCCTACAATCAGCCCCAGCATTTT.

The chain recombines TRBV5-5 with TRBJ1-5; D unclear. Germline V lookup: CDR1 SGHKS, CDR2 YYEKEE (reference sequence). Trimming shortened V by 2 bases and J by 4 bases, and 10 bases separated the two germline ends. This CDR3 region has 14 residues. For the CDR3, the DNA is TGTGCCAGCAGCTTTGGACGGGAAAATCAGCCCCAGCATTTT. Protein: CASSFGRENQPQHF.

The CDR3 DNA reads as TGTGCCAGCAGTGGAAGGACAGGGAGCTCCTACGAGCAGTACTTC. It encodes CASSGRTGSSYEQYF. The chain carries TRBV27 and TRBJ2-7; TRBD1 agrees at 8 bases. After removal of 5 bases from V and 0 bases from J, the junction contained 6 bases not matched to a gene. Germline V gene sequence: CDR1 MNHEY, CDR2 SMNVEV (reference sequence). This CDR3 is 15 amino acids long.

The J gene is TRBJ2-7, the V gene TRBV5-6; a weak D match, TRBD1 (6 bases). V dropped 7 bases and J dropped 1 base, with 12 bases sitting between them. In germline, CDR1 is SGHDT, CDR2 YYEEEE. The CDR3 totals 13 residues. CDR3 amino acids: CASGLRGSYEQYF. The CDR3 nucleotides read TGTGCCAGCGGACTCAGGGGATCCTACGAGCAGTACTTC.

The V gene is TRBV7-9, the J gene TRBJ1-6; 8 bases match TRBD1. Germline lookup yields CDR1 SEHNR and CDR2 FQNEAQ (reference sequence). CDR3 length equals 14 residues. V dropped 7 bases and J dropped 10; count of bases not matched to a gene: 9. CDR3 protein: CASTFGQGQSPLHF. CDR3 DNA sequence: TGTGCCAGCACCTTTGGACAGGGTCAGTCACCCCTCCACTTT.

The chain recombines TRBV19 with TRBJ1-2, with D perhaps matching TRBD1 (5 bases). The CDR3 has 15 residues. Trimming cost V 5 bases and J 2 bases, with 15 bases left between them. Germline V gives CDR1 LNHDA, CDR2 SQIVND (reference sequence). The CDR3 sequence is CASSPRPGRNYGYTF. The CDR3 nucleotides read TGTGCCAGTAGTCCACGACCAGGGAGGAACTATGGCTACACCTTC.

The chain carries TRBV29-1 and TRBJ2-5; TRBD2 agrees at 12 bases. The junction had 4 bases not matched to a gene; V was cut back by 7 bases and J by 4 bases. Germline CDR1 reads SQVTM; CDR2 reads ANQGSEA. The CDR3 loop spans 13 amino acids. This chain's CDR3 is CSGRTSGVETQYF. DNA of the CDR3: TGCAGCGGGAGGACTAGCGGGGTAGAGACCCAGTACTTC.

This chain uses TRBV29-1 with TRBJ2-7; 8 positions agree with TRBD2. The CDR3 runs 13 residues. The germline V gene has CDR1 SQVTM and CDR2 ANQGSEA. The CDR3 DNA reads TGCAACAGTGGCGGGAGGCTCCCCTACGAGCAGTACTTC. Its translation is CNSGGRLPYEQYF.

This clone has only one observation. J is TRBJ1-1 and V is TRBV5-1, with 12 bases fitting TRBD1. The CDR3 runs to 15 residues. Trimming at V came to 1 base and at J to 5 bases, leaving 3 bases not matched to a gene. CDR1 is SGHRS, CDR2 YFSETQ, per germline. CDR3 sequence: CASSLLGQGATEAFF. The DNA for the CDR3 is TGCGCCAGCAGCTTGTTGGGACAGGGGGCTACTGAAGCTTTCTTT.

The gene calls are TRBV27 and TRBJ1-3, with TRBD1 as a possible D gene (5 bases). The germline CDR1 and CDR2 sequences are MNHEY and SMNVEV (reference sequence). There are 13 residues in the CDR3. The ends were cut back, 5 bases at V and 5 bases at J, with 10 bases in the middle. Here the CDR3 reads CASSGRGRNTIYF. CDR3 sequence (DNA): TGTGCCAGCAGTGGTCGGGGGAGAAACACCATATATTTT.